The present T cell receptor beta chain was sequenced within a study of blood T cells in healthy people across ages. A J-beta primer mix and a sample-barcoded 5' primer were used in a second PCR of about 7 to 11 cycles. TCRdb re-analysed the 5' RACE reads in MiXCR, keeping a single row per CDR3 protein. The sample lists 2 million or so distinct CDR3 sequences, about 50% occurring once. The germline V gene has CDR1 DFQATT and CDR2 SNEGSKA (reference sequence). The V and J ends lost 5 bases and 0 bases, in that order; junction bases with no gene match: 7. The CDR3 sequence is 15 residues long. The sequencing sample was made of blood. This sequence originates from a woman aged 40 to 55 in good health. V is TRBV20-1 and J is TRBJ1-1; 9 bases are a match to TRBD1. The CDR3 loop is CSAPGQGTMNTEAFF. CDR3 coding DNA: TGCAGTGCTCCAGGACAGGGGACCATGAACACTGAAGCTTTCTTT.